A single sample gave rise to the 24 T cell receptor beta chains below, sequenced in a study of regulatory T cells in long-lasting Graves disease. This sample's time point: newly diagnosed GD, antithyroid drugs for less than 3 months. Construction of the TCR library relied on RNA isolated from PBMCs. For TCR beta, libraries came from iRepertoire HTBI primers and Arm-PCR of CDR3 regions. MiXCR was run by TCRdb on the multiplex PCR reads, yielding one entry per CDR3 protein. This table has 400,000 to 550,000 distinct CDR3 sequences, just under 15% appearing once. The data also belong to a second study, concerning T cells in Graves' hyperthyroidism and ophthalmopathy.

Sequenced material: peripheral blood mononuclear cells (PBMCs), taken at new diagnosis, from a patient treated with antithyroid drugs. These receptor sequences come from a woman aged 25 to 39 with Graves disease.

This clonotype was observed many times. V usage is TRBV30 and J usage is TRBJ2-5; no clear D. The V gene lost 0 bases and the J gene lost 1 base, with 9 bases spanning the gap. The CDR3 sequence is 14 residues long. Germline V gene data show CDR1 as GTSNPN and CDR2 as SVGIG (reference sequence). This chain's CDR3 is CAWSVRVAQETQYF. In DNA form, the CDR3 reads TGTGCCTGGAGTGTACGTGTAGCCCAAGAGACCCAGTACTTC.

V usage is TRBV7-9 and J usage is TRBJ1-2; TRBD1 is a possible D gene (6 bases). CDR3 length: 16 residues. Germline V gene lookup returns CDR1 SEHNR and CDR2 FQNEAQ (reference sequence). Trimming removed 1 base at V and 8 bases at J, with 20 bases between. The CDR3 nucleotides are TGTGCCAGCAGCTTAGGCACAGGGCCTGATTCGAAAGGCTACACCTTC. Translation gives CASSLGTGPDSKGYTF.

The chain combines TRBV19 with TRBJ1-2, with D perhaps matching TRBD1 (6 bases). Germline CDR1 and CDR2: LNHDA and SQIVND (reference sequence). This CDR3 has 11 residues. V lost 4 bases and J lost 8, with 8 bases in between. CDR3 bases: TGTGCCAGTAGTACAGGGGCGGGCTACACCTTC. This gives the protein CASSTGAGYTF.

This chain connects TRBV6-2 or TRBV6-3 to TRBJ2-2, with D hard to call. V shed 0 bases and J shed 4 bases, with 3 bases lying between them. Germline CDR1 reads MNHEY; CDR2 reads SVGEGT. The CDR3 has 13 amino acids. The CDR3 region has the DNA TGTGCCAGCAGTTACTCCTCCACCGGGGAGCTGTTTTTT. It codes for CASSYSSTGELFF.

This clonotype was counted once. This clone may be a read error of a much larger clone one base away. This sequence joins TRBV7-8 and TRBJ2-1; 8 bases line up with TRBD1. In germline, CDR1 is SGHVS, CDR2 FQNEAQ. The CDR3 consists of 15 residues. Losses at the gene ends were 4 bases for V and 10 bases for J; bases not matched to a gene: 12. The CDR3 coding sequence is TGTGCCAGCAGCTCGACAGGGGACGACGGAGACGAGCAGTTCTTC. Encoded protein: CASSSTGDDGDEQFF.

At least ten counts were recorded for this clonotype. The chain recombines TRBV3-1 with TRBJ2-3, with D uncertain. With 1 base removed from V and 10 bases from J, the gap between germline ends came to 6 bases. The CDR3 extends over 11 amino acids. CDR1 LGHDT and CDR2 YNNKEL come from the germline V gene (reference sequence). CDR3 DNA sequence: TGTGCCAGCAGCCAAGGACCCGCGCAGTATTTT. It yields the protein CASSQGPAQYF.

In the case of this clonotype: A much larger clone sits a single nucleotide away, making a read error possible. The rearrangement uses TRBV24-1 and TRBJ1-2; 7 bases align to TRBD1. The CDR3 runs to 15 residues. Germline CDR1 is KGHDR and CDR2 is SFDVKD. The CDR3 sequence is CTTLGTEKGRYGYTF. The CDR3 DNA sequence: TGTACCACCTTAGGGACAGAGAAAGGCCGCTATGGCTACACCTTC.

This clonotype was observed at least ten times. The rearrangement joins TRBV29-1 to TRBJ2-5, with no clear D. Per germline, CDR1 SQVTM and CDR2 ANQGSEA. Trimming stripped 4 bases from V and 5 bases from J, with 8 bases between. The CDR3 extends over 11 amino acids. The CDR3 DNA reads TGCAGCGTTGGGTTCGGGGAGACCCAGTACTTC. Amino acids: CSVGFGETQYF.

This clonotype occurred a few times. This chain joins TRBV5-1 and TRBJ1-1; a possible D gene is TRBD1 (6 bases). CDR1 SGHRS and CDR2 YFSETQ come from the germline V gene. V gave up 4 bases and J gave up 3 bases, with 16 bases separating them. CDR3 length: 15 residues. CDR3 DNA sequence: TGCGCCAGCAGCAGTACACAGGGTTTGGACACTGAAGCTTTCTTT. This encodes CASSSTQGLDTEAFF.

The gene calls are TRBV3-1 and TRBJ2-7, with D maybe TRBD1 (5 bases). Per germline, CDR1 LGHDT and CDR2 YNNKEL (reference sequence). CDR3 length: 15 amino acids. Trimming removed 1 base from V and 2 bases from J, with 12 bases in between. The CDR3 region is CASSQVLKGAYEQYF. In DNA form, the CDR3 reads TGTGCCAGCAGCCAAGTATTGAAAGGGGCCTACGAGCAGTACTTC.

Many counts were recorded for this clonotype. The CDR3, as DNA: TGTGCCAGCAGTTTGGGGGGAGGTAGAAAAGCTTTCTTT. Protein product: CASSLGGGRKAFF. This chain links TRBV12-3 or TRBV12-4 with TRBJ1-1; D may be TRBD1 (5 bases). The V end was cut by 3 bases, the J end by 9 bases, with 14 bases between. This CDR3 contains 13 residues.

This clonotype has ten or more counts. V is TRBV7-9 and J is TRBJ2-3; TRBD1 matches 7 bases. The CDR3 length is 13 residues. Germline-derived CDR1 and CDR2 are SEHNR and FQNEAQ (reference sequence). V was clipped by 10 bases and J by 4 bases; unmatched bases: 8. CDR3 loop: CAIAQDRADTQYF. DNA for the CDR3: TGTGCCATTGCGCAAGACAGGGCAGATACGCAGTATTTT.

This clonotype appeared a few times. The chain employs TRBV11-3 and TRBJ2-5; 9 bases agree with TRBD2. This CDR3 has 16 amino acids. CDR1 and CDR2 from the germline V gene are SGHNT and YENEEA. V lost 5 bases to trimming and J lost 1 base; unmatched junction nucleotides: 8. The CDR3 coding sequence is TGTGCCAGCAGCCGAGGACTAGCGAGAATCCAAGAGACCCAGTACTTC. Its protein is CASSRGLARIQETQYF.

Note on this clonotype: This may come from a read error, since a much larger clone is one base off. This sequence joins TRBV11-2 and TRBJ1-3; unclear D gene. Germline V gene data show CDR1 as SGHAT and CDR2 as FQNNGV. The CDR3 extends over 16 amino acids. The CDR3 DNA reads TGTGCCAGCAGCTTAGTAGATCGGGATTCTGGAAACGCCATATATTTT. It is translated as CASSLVDRDSGNAIYF.

Ten or more counts support this clonotype. This rearrangement joins TRBV5-1 to TRBJ1-1; a possible D gene is TRBD1 (5 bases). Trimming took off 2 bases at V and 0 bases at J, with 17 bases between the two ends. The CDR3 has 17 residues. The germline CDR1 and CDR2 sequences are SGHRS and YFSETQ. CDR3 sequence: CASSFARDVGVNTEAFF. CDR3 in DNA: TGCGCCAGCAGCTTCGCCCGGGATGTAGGGGTGAACACTGAAGCTTTCTTT. The full variable domain, with the rest looked up from reference TRBV5-1 and TRBJ1-1, is KAGVTQTPRYLIKTRGQQVTLSCSPISGHRSVSWYQQTPGQGLQFLFEYFSETQRNKGNFPGRFSGRQFSNSRSEMNVSTLELGDSALYLCASSFARDVGVNTEAFFGQGTRLTVV.

This clonotype showed up many times. The V call is TRBV29-1, the J call TRBJ2-7, with TRBD2 matching 16 bases. The germline CDR1 and CDR2 sequences are SQVTM and ANQGSEA. J lost 7 bases, V lost 7 bases, and 13 bases had no gene match. CDR3 size: 16 residues. CDR3 in DNA: TGCAGCGCCTCCGGGACTAGCGGGAGGGGCTCGAGGGAGCAGTACTTC. This gives the protein CSASGTSGRGSREQYF.

Many counts were recorded for this clonotype. The V and J genes are TRBV19 and TRBJ2-1; D is possibly TRBD1 (5 bases). Germline V gene sequence: CDR1 LNHDA, CDR2 SQIVND (reference sequence). Trimming stripped 7 bases from V and 0 bases from J, with 16 bases between. The CDR3 has 16 amino acids. The DNA for the CDR3 is TGTGCCAGTACCCAAGGGGTTCGCAGCTCCTACAATGAGCAGTTCTTC. Amino acid sequence: CASTQGVRSSYNEQFF.

The table lists this clonotype with many counts. The rearrangement uses TRBV29-1 and TRBJ2-1, with a possible D match to TRBD2 (6 bases). The CDR3 runs 13 residues. Germline V CDR1 and CDR2: SQVTM, ANQGSEA. V lost 3 bases, J lost 5 bases, and 11 bases lay in between. CDR3 DNA sequence: TGCAGCGTTGATGCGGGATACGACAATGAGCAGTTCTTC. Its protein is CSVDAGYDNEQFF.

This clonotype was observed many times. The chain combines TRBV27 with TRBJ2-1; 13 bases agree with TRBD2. The ends lost 3 bases at V and 0 bases at J; junction bases unmatched: 5. The CDR3 runs 18 residues. From germline, CDR1 is MNHEY and CDR2 SMNVEV (reference sequence). The CDR3 loop reads CASSFLGLAGISYNEQFF. CDR3 nucleotides: TGTGCCAGCAGTTTCCTGGGACTAGCGGGAATCTCCTACAATGAGCAGTTCTTC.

This clonotype was seen at least ten times. The chain combines TRBV11-3 with TRBJ1-1; unclear D gene. The length of the CDR3 is 14 residues. The germline CDR1 and CDR2 sequences are SGHNT and YENEEA. Trimming took off 2 bases at V and 4 bases at J, with 11 bases between the two ends. CDR3 protein: CASSLTVKTTEAFF. The CDR3 coding sequence is TGTGCCAGCAGCTTAACAGTCAAAACCACTGAAGCTTTCTTT.

The CDR3 loop is CSLMEGMGVSPLHF. The CDR3 coding sequence is TGCAGTCTGATGGAGGGGATGGGGGTCTCACCCCTCCACTTT. V and J are TRBV29-1 and TRBJ1-6; possibly TRBD1 for D (5 bases). CDR3 length: 14 residues. Per germline, CDR1 SQVTM and CDR2 ANQGSEA.

Many counts were recorded for this clonotype. The chain employs TRBV20-1 and TRBJ1-2; 12 bases agree with TRBD1. Germline assignment: CDR1 DFQATT and CDR2 SNEGSKA (reference sequence). Germline trimming cut 6 bases from V and 10 bases from J; bases unmatched to any gene: 9. The length of the CDR3 is 13 residues. The CDR3 DNA is TGCAGTGCGCCCACCGGGACAGGGGGCGACTACACCTTC. Translating gives CSAPTGTGGDYTF.

On this clonotype: Lacking the conserved final phenylalanine or tryptophan, this CDR3 likely reflects a read error. V is TRBV2 and J is TRBJ2-2; 15 positions match TRBD2. Germline CDR1 and CDR2: SNHLY and FYNNEI. This CDR3 contains 18 residues. The DNA for the CDR3 is TGTGGCAGCAGTATGGGACTAGCGGGAGGAGAGAACACCGGGGAGCTGTTTCTT. This codes for CGSSMGLAGGENTGELFL.

This clonotype was recorded a few times. The rearrangement joins TRBV3-1 to TRBJ2-1; D not certain. Trimming shortened V by 0 bases and J by 0 bases, and 12 bases separated the two germline ends. Germline V gives CDR1 LGHDT, CDR2 YNNKEL (reference sequence). This CDR3 has 17 residues. CDR3 in DNA: TGTGCCAGCAGCCAAGAACCTGGCGTGAGCTCCTACAATGAGCAGTTCTTC. Its translation: CASSQEPGVSSYNEQFF.